The subject of this entry is one T cell receptor (beta chain). The antigen is undetermined. The CDR3 has 11 amino acids. The V and J ends lost 4 bases and 3 bases respectively, with 4 bases between them. In germline, CDR1 is LGHDT, CDR2 YNNKEL (reference sequence). The data were obtained in a study of CD8 T cells in ankylosing spondylitis. With molecular barcodes, quantitative 5'-RACE was used to make the TCR beta libraries. TCRdb reprocessed the 5' RACE reads via MiXCR and lists one record per CDR3 protein. The sample contains 300,000 to 400,000 distinct CDR3 sequences, roughly 14% of which appear only once. Study-wide points: In ankylosing spondylitis patients, matched synovial fluid reportedly showed significant enrichment of disease-linked clones. Seemingly characteristic of ankylosing spondylitis blood was a TCR beta motif consisting of several highly homologous variants. Disease-linked clones had a CD8+ phenotype and relatively low frequency in peripheral blood.

Source material: blood, either unsorted or a sorted T cell fraction (not recorded which). This receptor was identified in a male donor with ankylosing spondylitis or in good health (not recorded which). The rearrangement links TRBV3-1 to TRBJ2-7; D unclear. CDR3 region: CASSPIYEQYF. The CDR3 bases are TGTGCCAGCAGCCCCATCTACGAGCAGTACTTC.